The rows below give T cell receptor beta chains drawn from one sample of a study of CD8 T cells in ankylosing spondylitis. Via MiXCR, TCRdb re-called the 5' RACE reads, giving one row per CDR3 protein. The data show 470,000 or so distinct CDR3 sequences, roughly 26% seen once. The specimen sequenced was blood, either unsorted or a sorted T cell fraction (not recorded which). These receptor sequences come from a male donor with ankylosing spondylitis. CDR3s leave out the opening cysteine and the closing phenylalanine or tryptophan.

cdr3_length | j_call | v_call | cdr3_aa
12 | TRBJ2-3 | TRBV5-1 | ASSLRQGTDTQY
13 | TRBJ1-5 | TRBV20-1 | SARDLEGGSFPQH
16 | TRBJ2-7 | TRBV7-8 | ASSFRAGSGSSSYEQY
13 | TRBJ2-1 | TRBV20-1 | SARDSGDRVNEQF
13 | TRBJ2-5 | TRBV10-2 | ASSDPFTGKETQY
11 | TRBJ2-3 | TRBV13 | ASSSPSSSTQY
13 | TRBJ2-1 | TRBV5-6 | ASSFVSGRGNEQF
13 | TRBJ2-7 | TRBV9 | ASSVDAFSSYEQY
10 | TRBJ2-1 | TRBV20-1 | SARGGSAEQF
11 | TRBJ2-7 | TRBV2 | ASRGWGPNEQY
13 | TRBJ2-3 | TRBV5-1 | ASSLGRGLTDTQY
14 | TRBJ1-6 | TRBV7-9 | ASSATPGQGGSPLH
10 | TRBJ1-2 | TRBV5-1 | ASSDSSGGYT
9 | TRBJ2-3 | TRBV15 | ATRVSDTQY
11 | TRBJ2-5 | TRBV12-3/TRBV12-4 | ASTRGGEETQY
11 | TRBJ2-7 | TRBV20-1 | SALRGRAHEQY
12 | TRBJ2-1 | TRBV6-5 | ASSYPREAPEQF
11 | TRBJ1-2 | TRBV18 | ASSPGINYGYT
12 | TRBJ2-7 | TRBV7-9 | ASNPSGRTYEQY
11 | TRBJ2-1 | TRBV12-3/TRBV12-4 | ASSPPGINEQF
10 | TRBJ1-4 | TRBV29-1 | SASPGSGKLF
16 | TRBJ1-3 | TRBV12-5 | ASGFNQGQGFSGNTIY
10 | TRBJ1-2 | TRBV4-2 | ASSHDGYGYT
10 | TRBJ1-2 | TRBV29-1 | SVESGDNGYT
13 | TRBJ2-2 | TRBV5-1 | ASSQAAGGAGELF
12 | TRBJ1-4 | TRBV12-3/TRBV12-4 | ASSRRDGYEKLF
12 | TRBJ1-1 | TRBV6-4 | ASRATAMNTEAF
12 | TRBJ1-4 | TRBV20-1 | SAKQGPSNEKLF
9 | TRBJ2-3 | TRBV11-3 | ASSTGTSQY
13 | TRBJ2-7 | TRBV7-2 | ASTLGWGGAYEQY
14 | TRBJ1-2 | TRBV20-1 | SARDNRGPINYGYT
14 | TRBJ2-1 | TRBV2 | ASSERGLANYNEQF
14 | TRBJ2-2 | TRBV5-1 | ASSFGGGASTGELF
11 | TRBJ1-1 | TRBV29-1 | SVEGVLSTEAF
14 | TRBJ2-3 | TRBV4-1 | ASSQAASGIGDTQY
14 | TRBJ2-3 | TRBV10-3 | AISELAGEPTDTQY
11 | TRBJ2-1 | TRBV20-1 | SARDRGGNEQF
10 | TRBJ1-1 | TRBV3-1 | ASTFSGTEAF
11 | TRBJ2-1 | TRBV5-1 | ASSRLQGNEQF
10 | TRBJ2-7 | TRBV10-3 | AISDPTYEQY